This T cell receptor (beta chain) was sequenced during a study of control samples from healthy donors and cancer patients. The V gene's germline CDR1 is LNHDA and CDR2 SQIVND (reference sequence). Trimming removed 1 base from V and 1 base from J, with 14 bases in between. The CDR3 consists of 17 residues. TCRdb's copy holds only in-frame clones and misses some; the assay was immunoSEQ multiplex PCR. The sample carries roughly 160,000 clones, 96% recorded once. The clonotype originates from a woman aged 25-40 years in good health. This chain uses TRBV19 with TRBJ2-4, with D possibly being TRBD2 (5 bases). Sequenced sample: blood. As DNA, the CDR3 is TGTGCCAGTAGTATAGCCGTGGACTCATGGGCCAAAAACATTCAGTACTTC. It is translated as CASSIAVDSWAKNIQYF.